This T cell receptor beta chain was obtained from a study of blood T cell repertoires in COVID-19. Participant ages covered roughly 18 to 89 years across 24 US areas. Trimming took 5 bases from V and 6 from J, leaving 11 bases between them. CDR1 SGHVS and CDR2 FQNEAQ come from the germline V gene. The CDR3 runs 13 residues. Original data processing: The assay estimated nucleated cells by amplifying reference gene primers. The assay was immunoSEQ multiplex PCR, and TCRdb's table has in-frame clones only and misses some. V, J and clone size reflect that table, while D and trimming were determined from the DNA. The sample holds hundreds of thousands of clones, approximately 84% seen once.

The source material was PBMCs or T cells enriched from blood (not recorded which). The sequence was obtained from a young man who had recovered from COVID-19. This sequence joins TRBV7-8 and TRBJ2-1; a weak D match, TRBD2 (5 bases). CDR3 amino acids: CASSLGLANEQFF. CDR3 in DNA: TGTGCCAGCAGCCTCGGACTGGCCAATGAGCAGTTCTTC. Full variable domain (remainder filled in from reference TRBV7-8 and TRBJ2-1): GAGVSQSPRYKVAKRGQDVALRCDPISGHVSLFWYQQALGQGPEFLTYFQNEAQLDKSGLPSDRFFAERPEGSVSTLKIQRTQQEDSAVYLCASSLGLANEQFFGPGTRLTVL.